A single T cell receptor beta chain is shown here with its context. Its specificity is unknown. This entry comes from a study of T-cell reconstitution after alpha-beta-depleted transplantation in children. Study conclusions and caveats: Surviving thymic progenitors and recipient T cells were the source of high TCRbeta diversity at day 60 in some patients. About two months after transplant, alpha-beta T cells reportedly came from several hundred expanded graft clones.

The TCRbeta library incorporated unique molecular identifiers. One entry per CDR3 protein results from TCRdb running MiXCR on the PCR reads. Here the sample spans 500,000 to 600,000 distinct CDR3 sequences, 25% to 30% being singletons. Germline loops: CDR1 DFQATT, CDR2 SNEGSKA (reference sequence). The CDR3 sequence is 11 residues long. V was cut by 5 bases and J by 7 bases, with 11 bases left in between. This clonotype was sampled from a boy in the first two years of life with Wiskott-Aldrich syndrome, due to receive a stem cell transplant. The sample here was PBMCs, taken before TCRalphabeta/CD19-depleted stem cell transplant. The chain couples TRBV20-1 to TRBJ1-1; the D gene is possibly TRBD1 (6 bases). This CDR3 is CSARGQIEAFF. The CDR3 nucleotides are TGCAGTGCTCGAGGACAGATTGAAGCTTTCTTT.